The 21 T cell receptor beta chains below all came from one sample that was sequenced in a study of response to subunit inactivated influenza vaccine. MiXCR was run by TCRdb on the RT-PCR reads, yielding one entry per CDR3 protein. The sample shows around 500,000 distinct CDR3 sequences, 9.5% to 12% of them seen only once. Sequenced material: PBMCs from blood, taken roughly 45 days after vaccination. These TCRs come from a man aged 45-60 years who received an inactivated influenza vaccine.

This clonotype was seen only once. J is TRBJ2-3 and V is TRBV27; D is uncertain. The CDR3 loop spans 12 amino acids. Germline V gives CDR1 MNHEY, CDR2 SMNVEV (reference sequence). The V end was cut by 5 bases, the J end by 4 bases, with 7 bases between. The CDR3 region has the DNA TGTGCCAGCAGTAGTACCCCAGATACGCAGTATTTT. This encodes CASSSTPDTQYF.

This clonotype turned up a few times. The chain is built from TRBV6-5 and TRBJ2-7; D might be TRBD1 or TRBD2, each matching 5 bases. Germline V gives CDR1 MNHEY, CDR2 SVGAGI. The V gene lost 2 bases and the J gene lost 9 bases, with 17 bases spanning the gap. The CDR3 extends over 14 amino acids. CDR3 amino acids: CASSYDLIRDGQYF. CDR3 in DNA: TGTGCCAGCAGTTACGATCTTATCCGGGACGGGCAGTACTTC.

This clonotype was detected ten times or more. The genes are TRBV12-3 or TRBV12-4 and TRBJ2-7, with D possibly being TRBD2 (5 bases). The length of the CDR3 is 15 residues. Trimming cost V 1 base and J 0 bases, with 10 bases left between them. CDR3 loop: CASSLDRGASYEQYF. In DNA, the CDR3 is TGTGCCAGCAGTTTAGACCGGGGAGCCTCCTACGAGCAGTACTTC.

This clonotype was seen a few times. The J gene is TRBJ1-1, the V gene TRBV20-1; the match to TRBD1 covers 7 bases. V dropped 5 bases and J dropped 6; count of bases not matched to a gene: 12. CDR1 DFQATT and CDR2 SNEGSKA come from the germline V gene (reference sequence). CDR3 length: 14 amino acids. The CDR3: CSAPPTGYHAEAFF. CDR3 nucleotides: TGCAGTGCTCCCCCGACAGGGTACCACGCTGAAGCTTTCTTT.

CDR3 nucleotides: TGTGCCAGCCGGGACAGGGGTACCTACGAGCAGTACTTC. It yields the protein CASRDRGTYEQYF. The gene calls are TRBV10-3 and TRBJ2-7, with 10 bases fitting TRBD1. V lost 10 bases and J lost 2; bases outside the gene matches: 5. The germline V gene encodes CDR1 ENHRY and CDR2 SYGVKD. The length of the CDR3 is 13 residues.

A few counts support this clonotype. This sequence joins TRBV5-4 and TRBJ2-1; 7 bases match TRBD2. This CDR3 comprises 14 residues. The germline V gene has CDR1 SGHNT and CDR2 YYREEE (reference sequence). The J segment lost 8 bases and the V segment lost 4 bases, leaving 9 bases of the junction unmatched. CDR3 in amino acids: CASSVAGVPDEQFF. DNA for the CDR3: TGTGCCAGCAGCGTTGCGGGAGTCCCCGATGAGCAGTTCTTC.

This clonotype was seen only a few times. The chain links TRBV20-1 to TRBJ2-3; TRBD1 matches 8 bases. CDR1 and CDR2 (germline): DFQATT, SNEGSKA (reference sequence). V shed 3 bases, J shed 0 bases, and the junction held 5 bases outside the gene matches. This CDR3 has 15 amino acids. The CDR3 bases are TGCAGTGCTAGTGGGACAGGCACCAGCACAGATACGCAGTATTTT. It encodes CSASGTGTSTDTQYF.

This chain connects TRBV15 to TRBJ2-1; possibly TRBD1 for D (5 bases). Trimming stripped 0 bases from V and 4 bases from J, with 10 bases between. This CDR3 is built from 15 residues. Per the germline V gene, CDR1 is LNHNV and CDR2 is YYDKDF (reference sequence). This CDR3 is CATSRDLGLYNEQFF. CDR3 DNA sequence: TGTGCCACCAGCAGAGATTTGGGGCTTTACAATGAGCAGTTCTTC.

The chain recombines TRBV4-3 with TRBJ2-2; D is tentatively TRBD1 or TRBD2 (6 bases each). This CDR3 region has 15 residues. Germline V gene lookup returns CDR1 LGHNA and CDR2 YSLEER. Trimming removed 1 base from V and 7 bases from J, with 13 bases in between. The CDR3 DNA reads TGCGCCAGCAGCCAAGCAGCGAGGGGGGTCGGGGAGCTGTTTTTT. Translated, it gives CASSQAARGVGELFF.

The chain combines TRBV12-3 or TRBV12-4 with TRBJ2-5, with unresolved D. This CDR3 is 15 amino acids long. V lost 6 bases, J lost 0 bases, and 14 bases lay in between. The CDR3 DNA is TGTGCCAGCAGGACCGACAAGACGGACCAAGAGACCCAGTACTTC. It encodes CASRTDKTDQETQYF.

The chain couples TRBV7-6 to TRBJ2-5; 9 bases are a match to TRBD2. CDR1 is SGHVS, CDR2 FNYEAQ, per germline. Trimming cost V 5 bases and J 1 base; bases outside gene matches: 5. This CDR3 is 15 amino acids long. The CDR3 DNA is TGTGCCAGCAGCCCCCTAGCGGGGCTCCAAGAGACCCAGTACTTC. Encoded protein: CASSPLAGLQETQYF.

The sample holds a few counts of this clonotype. The rearrangement links TRBV12-3 or TRBV12-4 to TRBJ1-1; perhaps TRBD1 as D (5 bases). The CDR3 contains 14 residues. Trimming took 6 bases from V and 5 from J, leaving 16 bases between them. In DNA, the CDR3 is TGTGCCAGCAGGGGACCGGGGGGAAGGACTGAAGCTTTCTTT. Its translation: CASRGPGGRTEAFF.

In this sample, this clonotype turned up many times. CDR3 sequence reads: CASSGGLAGDNEQFF. As DNA, the CDR3 is TGCGCCAGCAGCGGCGGACTAGCGGGGGATAATGAGCAGTTCTTC. The chain joins TRBV5-1 to TRBJ2-1; 13 bases are shared with TRBD2. This CDR3 spans 15 amino acids. V lost 4 bases, J lost 7 bases, and 5 bases stayed unmatched. Germline V CDR1 and CDR2: SGHRS, YFSETQ.

This clonotype was seen only a few times. This rearrangement joins TRBV5-6 to TRBJ1-2; 10 bases align to TRBD1. V shed 4 bases and J 4 bases; nucleotides not matched to a gene: 4. Germline V gives CDR1 SGHDT, CDR2 YYEEEE. The CDR3 consists of 14 residues. The chain's CDR3 is CASSDRDRGYGYTF. The CDR3 bases are TGTGCCAGCAGCGACCGGGACAGGGGCTATGGCTACACCTTC.

A few counts support this clonotype. The chain joins TRBV12-3 or TRBV12-4 to TRBJ2-7; TRBD2 matches 8 bases. The CDR3 spans 14 residues. The J segment lost 5 bases and the V segment lost 5 bases, leaving 8 bases of the junction unmatched. CDR3 residues: CASSPWGLGDEQYF. In DNA form, the CDR3 reads TGTGCCAGCAGTCCATGGGGACTAGGGGACGAGCAGTACTTC.

V and J are TRBV27 and TRBJ2-7; TRBD1 might be the D (6 bases). The CDR3 has 13 amino acids. Germline values: CDR1 MNHEY, CDR2 SMNVEV (reference sequence). V lost 8 bases and J 3 bases, leaving 14 bases between the germline ends. This CDR3 reads CASGRDTGYEQYF. CDR3 nucleotides: TGTGCCAGCGGCCGGGACACGGGCTACGAGCAGTACTTC.

This clonotype was counted between two and nine times. The genes are TRBV28 and TRBJ2-7; D is unclear. V lost 2 bases and J lost 3, with 11 bases in between. Germline CDR1 reads MDHEN; CDR2 reads SYDVKM. CDR3 size: 14 residues. In DNA, the CDR3 is TGTGCCAGCAGTTTAGACCGGAACTACTACGAGCAGTACTTC. Amino acid sequence: CASSLDRNYYEQYF.

This clonotype was seen only a few times. The chain couples TRBV6-5 to TRBJ1-3; D not certain. This CDR3 contains 14 residues. Trimming removed 0 bases from V and 3 bases from J, with 6 bases in between. CDR1 MNHEY and CDR2 SVGAGI come from the germline V gene. The CDR3 loop reads CASSYSTYGNTIYF. The CDR3 DNA reads as TGTGCCAGCAGTTACTCGACCTATGGAAACACCATATATTTT.

This clonotype has just a few counts. The genes are TRBV12-3 or TRBV12-4 and TRBJ2-3; D not resolved. The V end lost 1 base, the J end lost 2 bases, and 10 bases lay between the germline ends. CDR3 length: 15 residues. The CDR3, as DNA: TGTGCCAGCAGTTTAGACCGGTCCCCCACAGATACGCAGTATTTT. It yields the protein CASSLDRSPTDTQYF.

This clonotype occurred a few times. The chain couples TRBV12-3 or TRBV12-4 to TRBJ1-2; D unclear. This CDR3 contains 13 residues. Trimming removed 5 bases from V and 3 bases from J, with 10 bases in between. The CDR3 here is CASSSVGDYGYTF. The CDR3 DNA is TGTGCCAGCAGTAGCGTTGGTGACTATGGCTACACCTTC.

This clonotype was detected only a few times. The J gene is TRBJ1-4, the V gene TRBV7-9; D not resolved. Per germline, CDR1 SEHNR and CDR2 FQNEAQ (reference sequence). This CDR3 is built from 14 residues. Trimming left V 0 bases short and J 5 bases short, with 7 bases between. The CDR3 DNA reads TGTGCCAGCAGCTTAGCCGGATGGAATGAAAAACTGTTTTTT. It is translated as CASSLAGWNEKLFF.